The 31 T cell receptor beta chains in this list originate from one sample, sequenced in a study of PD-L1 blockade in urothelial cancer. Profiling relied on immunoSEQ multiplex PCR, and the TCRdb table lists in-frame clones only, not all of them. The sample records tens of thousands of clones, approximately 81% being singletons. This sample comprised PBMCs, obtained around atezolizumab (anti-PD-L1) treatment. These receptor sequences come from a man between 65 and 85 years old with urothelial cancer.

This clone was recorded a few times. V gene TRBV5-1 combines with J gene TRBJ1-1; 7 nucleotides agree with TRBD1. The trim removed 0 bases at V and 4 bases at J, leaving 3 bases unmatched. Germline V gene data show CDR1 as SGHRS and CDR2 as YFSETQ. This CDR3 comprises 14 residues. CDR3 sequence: CASSLDRGITEAFF. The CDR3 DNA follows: TGCGCCAGCAGCTTGGACAGGGGAATCACTGAAGCTTTCTTT.

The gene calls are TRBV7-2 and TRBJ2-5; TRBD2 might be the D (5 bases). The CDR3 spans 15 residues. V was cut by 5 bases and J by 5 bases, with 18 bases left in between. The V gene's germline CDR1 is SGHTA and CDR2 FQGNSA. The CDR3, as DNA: TGTGCCAGCAGCCCAAGCGCGGGTGCCGATGAGACCCAGTACTTC. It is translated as CASSPSAGADETQYF.

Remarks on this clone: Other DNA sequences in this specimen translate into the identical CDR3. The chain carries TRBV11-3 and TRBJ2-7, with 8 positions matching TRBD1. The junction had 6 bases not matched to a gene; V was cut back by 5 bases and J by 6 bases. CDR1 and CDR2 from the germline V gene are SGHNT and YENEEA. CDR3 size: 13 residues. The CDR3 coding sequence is TGTGCCAGCAGCCTCGGACAGGGAGGCGAGCAGTACTTC. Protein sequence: CASSLGQGGEQYF.

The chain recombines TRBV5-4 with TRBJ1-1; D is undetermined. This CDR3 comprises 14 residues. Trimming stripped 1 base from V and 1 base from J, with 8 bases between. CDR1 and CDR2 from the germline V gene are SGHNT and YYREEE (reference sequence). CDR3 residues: CASSLSTQNTEAFF. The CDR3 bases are TGTGCCAGCAGCTTGAGTACACAGAACACTGAAGCTTTCTTT.

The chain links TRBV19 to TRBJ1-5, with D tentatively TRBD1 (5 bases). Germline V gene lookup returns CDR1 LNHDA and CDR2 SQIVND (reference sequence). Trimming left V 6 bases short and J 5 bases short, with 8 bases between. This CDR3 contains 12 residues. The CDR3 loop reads CASRWGDQPQHF. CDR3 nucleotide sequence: TGTGCCAGTAGGTGGGGGGATCAGCCCCAGCATTTT.

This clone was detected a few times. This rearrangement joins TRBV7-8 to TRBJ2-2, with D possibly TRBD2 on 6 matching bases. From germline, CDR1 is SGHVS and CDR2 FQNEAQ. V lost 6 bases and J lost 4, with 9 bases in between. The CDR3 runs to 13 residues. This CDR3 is CASSSLATGELFF. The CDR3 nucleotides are TGTGCCAGCAGTTCACTAGCCACCGGGGAGCTGTTTTTT. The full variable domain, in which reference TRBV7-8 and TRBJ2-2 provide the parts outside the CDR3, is GAGVSQSPRYKVAKRGQDVALRCDPISGHVSLFWYQQALGQGPEFLTYFQNEAQLDKSGLPSDRFFAERPEGSVSTLKIQRTQQEDSAVYLCASSSLATGELFFGEGSRLTVL.

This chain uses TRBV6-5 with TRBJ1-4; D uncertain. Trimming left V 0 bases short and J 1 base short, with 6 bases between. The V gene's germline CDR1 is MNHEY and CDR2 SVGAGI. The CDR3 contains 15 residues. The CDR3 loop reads CASSYSGLTNEKLFF. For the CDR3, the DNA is TGTGCCAGCAGTTACTCGGGCCTAACTAATGAAAAACTGTTTTTT.

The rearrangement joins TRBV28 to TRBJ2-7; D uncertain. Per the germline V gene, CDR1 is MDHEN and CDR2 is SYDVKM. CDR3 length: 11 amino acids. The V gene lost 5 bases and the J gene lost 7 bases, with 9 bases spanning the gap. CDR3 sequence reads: CASSEDWEQYF. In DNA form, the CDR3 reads TGTGCCAGCAGTGAGGATTGGGAGCAGTACTTC.

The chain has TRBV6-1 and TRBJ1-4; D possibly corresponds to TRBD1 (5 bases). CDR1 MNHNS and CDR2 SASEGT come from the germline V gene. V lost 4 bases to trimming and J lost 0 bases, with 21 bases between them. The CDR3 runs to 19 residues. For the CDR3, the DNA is TGTGCCAGCAGTGCCGGACCCAGGGCTGCAGATGCAACTAATGAAAAACTGTTTTTT. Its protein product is CASSAGPRAADATNEKLFF.

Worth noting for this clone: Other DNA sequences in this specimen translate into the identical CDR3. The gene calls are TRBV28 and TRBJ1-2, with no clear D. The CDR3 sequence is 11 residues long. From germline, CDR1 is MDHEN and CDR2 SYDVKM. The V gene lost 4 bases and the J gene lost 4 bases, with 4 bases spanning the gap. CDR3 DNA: TGTGCCAGCAGTTCTCTCTATGGCTACACCTTC. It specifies CASSSLYGYTF.

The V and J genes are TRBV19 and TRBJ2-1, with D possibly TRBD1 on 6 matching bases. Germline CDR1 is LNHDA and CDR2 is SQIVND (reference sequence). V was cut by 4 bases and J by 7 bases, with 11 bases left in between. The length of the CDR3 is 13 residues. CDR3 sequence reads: CASSTQGWNEQFF. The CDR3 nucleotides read TGTGCCAGTAGTACTCAGGGGTGGAATGAGCAGTTCTTC. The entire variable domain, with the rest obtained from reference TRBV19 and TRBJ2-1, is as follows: DGGITQSPKYLFRKEGQNVTLSCEQNLNHDAMYWYRQDPGQGLRLIYYSQIVNDFQKGDIAEGYSVSREKKESFPLTVTSAQKNPTAFYLCASSTQGWNEQFFGPGTRLTVL.

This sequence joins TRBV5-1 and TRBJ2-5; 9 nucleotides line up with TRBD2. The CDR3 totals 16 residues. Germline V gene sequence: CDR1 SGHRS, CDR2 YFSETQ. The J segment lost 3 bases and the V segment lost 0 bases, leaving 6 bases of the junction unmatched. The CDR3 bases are TGCGCCAGCAGCTTGGCGTCTAGCGGGGCCAAAGAGACCCAGTACTTC. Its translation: CASSLASSGAKETQYF.

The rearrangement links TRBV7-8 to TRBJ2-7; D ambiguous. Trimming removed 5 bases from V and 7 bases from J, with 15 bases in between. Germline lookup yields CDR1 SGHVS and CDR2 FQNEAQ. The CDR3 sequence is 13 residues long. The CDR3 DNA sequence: TGTGCCAGCAGCCAAGAACAAGCGAGGGAGCAGTACTTC. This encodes CASSQEQAREQYF.

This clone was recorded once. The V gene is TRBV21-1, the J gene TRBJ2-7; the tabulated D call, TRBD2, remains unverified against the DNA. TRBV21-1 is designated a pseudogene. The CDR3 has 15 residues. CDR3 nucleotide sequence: TGTGCCAGCAGCGCCAGACTAGCGAGGGATTACGAGCAGTACTTC. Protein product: CASSARLARDYEQYF.

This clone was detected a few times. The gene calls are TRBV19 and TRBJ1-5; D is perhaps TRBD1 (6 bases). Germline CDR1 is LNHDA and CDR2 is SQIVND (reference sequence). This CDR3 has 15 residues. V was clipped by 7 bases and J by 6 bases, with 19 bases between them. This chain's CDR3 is CASTSEDRGSQPQHF. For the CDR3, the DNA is TGTGCCAGTACCTCCGAGGACAGAGGGAGTCAGCCCCAGCATTTT.

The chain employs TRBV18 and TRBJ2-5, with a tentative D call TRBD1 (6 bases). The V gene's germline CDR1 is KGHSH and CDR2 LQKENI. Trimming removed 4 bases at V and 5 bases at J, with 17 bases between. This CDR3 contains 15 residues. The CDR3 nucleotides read TGTGCCAGCTCACGAGAACAGGGCACGTGGGAGACCCAGTACTTC. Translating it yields CASSREQGTWETQYF.

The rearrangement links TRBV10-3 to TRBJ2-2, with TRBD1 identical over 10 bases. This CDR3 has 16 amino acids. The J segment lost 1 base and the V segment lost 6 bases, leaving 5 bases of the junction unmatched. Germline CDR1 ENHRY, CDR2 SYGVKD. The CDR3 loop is CAIRERTGGNTGELFF. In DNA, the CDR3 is TGTGCCATCAGAGAGCGGACAGGGGGGAACACCGGGGAGCTGTTTTTT.

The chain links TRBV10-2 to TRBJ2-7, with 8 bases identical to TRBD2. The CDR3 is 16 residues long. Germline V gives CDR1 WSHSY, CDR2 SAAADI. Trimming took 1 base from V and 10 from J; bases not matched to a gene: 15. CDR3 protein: CASSEWSSGSATLQYF. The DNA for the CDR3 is TGCGCCAGCAGTGAGTGGTCCAGCGGGAGCGCCACCCTACAGTACTTC.

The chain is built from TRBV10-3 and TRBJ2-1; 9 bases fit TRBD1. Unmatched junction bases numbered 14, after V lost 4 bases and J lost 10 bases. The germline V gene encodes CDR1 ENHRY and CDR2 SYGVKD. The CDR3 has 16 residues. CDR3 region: CAISVSNLGQGREQFF. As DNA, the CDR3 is TGTGCCATCAGTGTAAGTAACTTGGGACAGGGACGGGAGCAGTTCTTC.

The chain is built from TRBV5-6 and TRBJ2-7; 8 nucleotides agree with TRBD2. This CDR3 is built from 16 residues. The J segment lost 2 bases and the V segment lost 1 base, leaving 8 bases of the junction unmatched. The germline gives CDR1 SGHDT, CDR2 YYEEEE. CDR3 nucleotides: TGTGCCAGCAGCTTGCTCTTAGCGGGGAAGACCTACGAGCAGTACTTC. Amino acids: CASSLLLAGKTYEQYF.

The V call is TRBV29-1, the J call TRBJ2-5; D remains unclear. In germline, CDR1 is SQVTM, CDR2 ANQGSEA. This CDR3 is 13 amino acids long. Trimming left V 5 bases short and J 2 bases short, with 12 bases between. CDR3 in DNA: TGCAGCGTTCAGGCCCACCAACAAGAGACCCAGTACTTC. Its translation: CSVQAHQQETQYF.

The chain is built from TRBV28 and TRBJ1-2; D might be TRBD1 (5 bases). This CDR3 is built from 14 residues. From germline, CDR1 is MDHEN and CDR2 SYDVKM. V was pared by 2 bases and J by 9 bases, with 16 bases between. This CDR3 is CASSLGTHVSRYTF. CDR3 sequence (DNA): TGTGCCAGCAGTTTAGGGACTCACGTATCTCGCTACACCTTC.

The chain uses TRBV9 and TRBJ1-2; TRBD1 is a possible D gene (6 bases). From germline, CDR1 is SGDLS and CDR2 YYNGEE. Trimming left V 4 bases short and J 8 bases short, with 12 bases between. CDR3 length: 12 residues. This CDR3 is CASSQGKEGYTF. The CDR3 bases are TGTGCCAGCAGCCAGGGGAAGGAAGGCTACACCTTC.

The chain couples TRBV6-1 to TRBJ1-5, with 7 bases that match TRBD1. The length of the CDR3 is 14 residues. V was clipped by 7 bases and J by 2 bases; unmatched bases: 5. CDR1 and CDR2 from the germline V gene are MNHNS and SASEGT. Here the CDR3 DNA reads TGTGCCAGCATAGAAACAGGGGGCAATCAGCCCCAGCATTTT. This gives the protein CASIETGGNQPQHF.

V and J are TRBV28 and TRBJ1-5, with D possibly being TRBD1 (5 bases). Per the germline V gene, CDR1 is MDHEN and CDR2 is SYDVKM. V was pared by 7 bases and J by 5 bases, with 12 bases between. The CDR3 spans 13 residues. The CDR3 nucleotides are TGTGCCAGCAAACAGGCGAGGTATCAGCCCCAGCATTTT. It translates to CASKQARYQPQHF.

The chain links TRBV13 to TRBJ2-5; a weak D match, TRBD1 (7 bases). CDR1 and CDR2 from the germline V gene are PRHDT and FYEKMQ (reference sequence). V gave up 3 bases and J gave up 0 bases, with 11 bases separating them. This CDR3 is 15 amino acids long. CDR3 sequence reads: CASSLTGRYQETQYF. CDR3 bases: TGTGCCAGCAGCTTGACAGGGAGGTACCAAGAGACCCAGTACTTC.

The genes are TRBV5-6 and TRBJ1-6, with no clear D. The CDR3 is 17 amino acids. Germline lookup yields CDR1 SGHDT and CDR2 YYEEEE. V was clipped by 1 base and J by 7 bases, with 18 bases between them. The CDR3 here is CASSLMVLGVDNSPLHF. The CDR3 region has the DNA TGTGCCAGCAGCTTGATGGTACTCGGGGTTGACAATTCACCCCTCCACTTT.

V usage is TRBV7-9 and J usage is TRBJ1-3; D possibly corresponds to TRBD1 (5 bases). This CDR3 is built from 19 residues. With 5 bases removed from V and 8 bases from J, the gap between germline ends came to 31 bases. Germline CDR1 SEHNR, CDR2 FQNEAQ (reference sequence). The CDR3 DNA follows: TGTGCCAGCAGCCGAACCCTCATGACAGTCGGGCGTTCCGACCACACCATATATTTT. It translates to CASSRTLMTVGRSDHTIYF. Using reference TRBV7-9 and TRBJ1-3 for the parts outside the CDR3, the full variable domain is DTGVSQNPRHKITKRGQNVTFRCDPISEHNRLYWYRQTLGQGPEFLTYFQNEAQLEKSRLLSDRFSAERPKGSFSTLEIQRTEQGDSAMYLCASSRTLMTVGRSDHTIYFGEGSWLTVV.

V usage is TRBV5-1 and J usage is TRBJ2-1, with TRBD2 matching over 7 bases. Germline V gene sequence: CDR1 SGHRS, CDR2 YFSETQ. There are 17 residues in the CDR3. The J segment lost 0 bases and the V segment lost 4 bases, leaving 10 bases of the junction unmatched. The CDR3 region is CASSQKGPGGSYNEQFF. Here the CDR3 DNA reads TGCGCCAGCAGCCAAAAGGGTCCGGGGGGCTCCTACAATGAGCAGTTCTTC. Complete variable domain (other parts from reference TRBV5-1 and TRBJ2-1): KAGVTQTPRYLIKTRGQQVTLSCSPISGHRSVSWYQQTPGQGLQFLFEYFSETQRNKGNFPGRFSGRQFSNSRSEMNVSTLELGDSALYLCASSQKGPGGSYNEQFFGPGTRLTVL.

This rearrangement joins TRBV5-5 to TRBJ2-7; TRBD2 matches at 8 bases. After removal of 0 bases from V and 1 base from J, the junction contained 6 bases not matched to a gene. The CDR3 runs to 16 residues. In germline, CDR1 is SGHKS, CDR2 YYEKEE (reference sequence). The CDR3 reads CASSLEGSGESYEQYF. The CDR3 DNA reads TGTGCCAGCAGCTTGGAAGGTAGCGGGGAGTCCTACGAGCAGTACTTC. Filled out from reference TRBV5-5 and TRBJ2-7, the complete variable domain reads DAGVTQSPTHLIKTRGQQVTLRCSPISGHKSVSWYQQVLGQGPQFIFQYYEKEERGRGNFPDRFSARQFPNYSSELNVNALLLGDSALYLCASSLEGSGESYEQYFGPGTRLTVT.

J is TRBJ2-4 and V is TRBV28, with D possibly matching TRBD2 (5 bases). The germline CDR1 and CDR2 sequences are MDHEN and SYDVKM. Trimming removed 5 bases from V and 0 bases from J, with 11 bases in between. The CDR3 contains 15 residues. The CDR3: CASSPAGGAKNIQYF. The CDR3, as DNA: TGTGCCAGCAGTCCGGCAGGAGGAGCCAAAAACATTCAGTACTTC.